This TCR beta chain emerged from a study of beta chain features in type 1 diabetes. V was clipped by 1 base and J by 4 bases, with 4 bases between them. Germline-derived CDR1 and CDR2 are LGHNA and YNFKEQ. There are 12 residues in the CDR3. Sequenced material consisted of expressed TCRB transcripts (all of the isolated RNA was reverse transcribed). Some clones are missing from TCRdb's copy, which holds only in-frame ones; the method was immunoSEQ multiplex PCR. This sample carries 250,000 to 350,000 clones, 9.5% to 11% of them seen once, and the ten largest clones take more than 0.015%. This clone was seen more than once but under ten times.

This TCR was recovered from a woman aged 30 to 39 in good health. What was sequenced was naive CD4+ T cells from blood. The V call is TRBV4-2, the J call TRBJ1-1; D not resolved. CDR3 bases: TGTGCCAGCAGCCAAGCAGGCACTGAAGCTTTCTTT. Encoded protein: CASSQAGTEAFF.